This TCR beta chain was identified during a study of T-cell reconstitution after alpha-beta-depleted transplantation in children. In its sample, this clonotype was seen many times. Its target is not known. CDR1 and CDR2 from the germline V gene are LGHNA and YNFKEQ. After removal of 0 bases from V and 4 bases from J, the junction contained 12 bases not matched to a gene. The CDR3 is 18 amino acids. Study-level results: Surviving thymic progenitors and recipient T cells were the source of high TCRbeta diversity at day 60 in some patients.

Unique molecular identifiers were built into the TCRbeta library. TCRdb itself ran the PCR reads through MiXCR, one entry per CDR3 protein. The sample gives about 110,000 distinct CDR3 sequences, 5% to 7% of which show up once; roughly 24% is in the top ten. The J gene is TRBJ1-1, the V gene TRBV4-2; 9 positions agree with TRBD1. Sample: PBMCs, mostly from graft donor cells, taken 360 days after TCRalphabeta/CD19-depleted stem cell transplant. This receptor was taken from a male patient aged 2 to 10 who had a stem cell transplant for acute lymphoblastic leukemia, so the T cells may come from the graft donor. The CDR3 DNA is TGTGCCAGCAGCCAAGATTTCGGGGACAGGGAAATTTTCACTGAAGCTTTCTTT. It encodes CASSQDFGDREIFTEAFF.